A single sample is the source of the 23 T cell receptor beta chains below, sequenced in a study of T cell responses to AZD1222 COVID-19 vaccine. The protocol was immunoSEQ multiplex PCR, while the TCRdb copy is restricted to in-frame clones and leaves out a portion. This table holds about 77,000 clones, 92% found once. Source: peripheral blood, taken 28 days after the second AZD1222 dose. Every receptor here comes from an adult who received the AZD1222 COVID-19 vaccine.

This rearrangement joins TRBV28 to TRBJ2-7; D perhaps matches TRBD2 (5 bases). The V and J ends lost 3 bases and 0 bases respectively, with 18 bases between them. CDR3 length equals 17 residues. Per the germline V gene, CDR1 is MDHEN and CDR2 is SYDVKM. The CDR3 here is CASSLITLAQLSYEQYF. The CDR3 coding sequence is TGTGCCAGCAGTTTGATAACCCTAGCCCAACTCTCCTACGAGCAGTACTTC. The full variable domain, its missing parts supplied by reference TRBV28 and TRBJ2-7, is DVKVTQSSRYLVKRTGEKVFLECVQDMDHENMFWYRQDPGLGLRLIYFSYDVKMKEKGDIPEGYSVSREKKERFSLILESASTNQTSMYLCASSLITLAQLSYEQYFGPGTRLTVT.

The rearrangement uses TRBV4-1 and TRBJ1-2; weak D call: TRBD1 (5 bases). Germline CDR1 and CDR2: MGHRA and YSYEKL. There are 14 residues in the CDR3. V was pared by 3 bases and J by 5 bases, with 13 bases between. Written as DNA, the CDR3 is TGCGCCAGCAGCCACCCGGAGGGACTTTATGGCTACACCTTC. As protein: CASSHPEGLYGYTF.

The chain is built from TRBV27 and TRBJ2-7, with D possibly TRBD1 on 6 matching bases. The CDR3 runs 15 residues. Germline V gives CDR1 MNHEY, CDR2 SMNVEV (reference sequence). Trimming shortened V by 6 bases and J by 3 bases, and 18 bases separated the two germline ends. In DNA, the CDR3 is TGTGCCAGCAGCCCTCTACAGGGCCCGATCTACGAGCAGTACTTC. Its translation is CASSPLQGPIYEQYF.

V is TRBV28 and J is TRBJ2-7, with no clear D. This CDR3 has 11 amino acids. V dropped 3 bases and J dropped 6 bases, with 6 bases sitting between them. Germline-derived CDR1 and CDR2 are MDHEN and SYDVKM. The CDR3: CASSFVREQYF. CDR3 sequence (DNA): TGTGCCAGCAGTTTCGTTCGCGAGCAGTACTTC.

V usage is TRBV6-5 and J usage is TRBJ2-7; no clear D. V dropped 6 bases and J dropped 5 bases, with 11 bases sitting between them. The CDR3 is made up of 12 amino acids. Germline V gives CDR1 MNHEY, CDR2 SVGAGI. CDR3 region: CASRPIPDEQYF. The CDR3 DNA is TGTGCCAGCAGGCCAATACCCGACGAGCAGTACTTC.

The chain employs TRBV20-1 and TRBJ2-3; D is uncertain. Trimming stripped 4 bases from V and 6 bases from J, with 8 bases between. Looked up from germline, CDR1 is DFQATT and CDR2 is SNEGSKA (reference sequence). This CDR3 has 11 amino acids. In DNA, the CDR3 is TGCAGTGCTACGGCAACTGATACGCAGTATTTT. It specifies CSATATDTQYF.

This sequence joins TRBV30 and TRBJ1-5; no reliable D call. CDR3 length equals 14 residues. Looked up from germline, CDR1 is GTSNPN and CDR2 is SVGIG (reference sequence). Trimming took off 0 bases at V and 9 bases at J, with 15 bases between the two ends. CDR3 bases: TGTGCCTGGAGTGTATGGGGAGGAGCGCGGCCCCAGCATTTT. Translation gives CAWSVWGGARPQHF. The full variable domain, in which reference TRBV30 and TRBJ1-5 provide the parts outside the CDR3, is SQTIHQWPATLVQPVGSPLSLECTVEGTSNPNLYWYRQAAGRGLQLLFYSVGIGQISSEVPQNLSASRPQDRQFILSSKKLLLSDSGFYLCAWSVWGGARPQHFGDGTRLSIL.

This clone has a single count. This chain links TRBV19 with TRBJ1-2, with 8 positions matching TRBD1. The ends lost 1 base at V and 6 bases at J; junction bases unmatched: 10. The germline V gene encodes CDR1 LNHDA and CDR2 SQIVND (reference sequence). This CDR3 has 16 residues. The CDR3 region is CASSIALRTGINGYTF. For the CDR3, the DNA is TGTGCCAGTAGTATAGCTTTGAGGACAGGGATAAATGGCTACACCTTC.

CDR3 sequence: CAWSEDKNTEAFF. The CDR3 DNA reads TGTGCCTGGAGCGAGGACAAGAACACTGAAGCTTTCTTT. J is TRBJ1-1 and V is TRBV30; TRBD1 is a possible D gene (5 bases). This CDR3 contains 13 residues. V lost 3 bases and J 1 base, leaving 9 bases between the germline ends. CDR1 GTSNPN and CDR2 SVGIG come from the germline V gene (reference sequence).

This chain joins TRBV19 and TRBJ2-7; TRBD1 matches 7 bases. Germline lookup yields CDR1 LNHDA and CDR2 SQIVND (reference sequence). The CDR3 sequence is 13 residues long. Germline trimming cut 3 bases from V and 2 bases from J; bases unmatched to any gene: 1. CDR3 sequence: CASSIGTAYEQYF. DNA for the CDR3: TGTGCCAGTAGTATCGGGACAGCCTACGAGCAGTACTTC.

V gene TRBV6-5 combines with J gene TRBJ2-7; 12 bases are shared with TRBD2. This CDR3 region has 15 residues. Germline assignment: CDR1 MNHEY and CDR2 SVGAGI. Germline trimming cut 2 bases from V and 5 bases from J; bases unmatched to any gene: 4. This CDR3 reads CASSYGLAGSDEQYF. CDR3 coding DNA: TGTGCCAGCAGTTACGGACTAGCGGGATCGGACGAGCAGTACTTC.

The V gene is TRBV5-4, the J gene TRBJ1-2; D is perhaps TRBD1 (5 bases). The CDR3 has 13 amino acids. V was trimmed by 3 bases and J by 6 bases, leaving 12 bases between them. The germline CDR1 and CDR2 sequences are SGHNT and YYREEE (reference sequence). The CDR3 nucleotides are TGTGCCAGCAGCTCCAGGGTGACGGATGGCTACACCTTC. Translation gives CASSSRVTDGYTF. Filled out from reference TRBV5-4 and TRBJ1-2, the complete variable domain reads ETGVTQSPTHLIKTRGQQVTLRCSSQSGHNTVSWYQQALGQGPQFIFQYYREEENGRGNFPPRFSGLQFPNYSSELNVNALELDDSALYLCASSSRVTDGYTFGSGTRLTVV.

The chain is built from TRBV29-1 and TRBJ1-2; tentative D call: TRBD1 (6 bases). Between the trimmed V and J ends, which lost 3 bases and 5 bases, there was a span of 10 bases. Germline V gene sequence: CDR1 SQVTM, CDR2 ANQGSEA. The CDR3 is 12 residues long. CDR3 residues: CSVEYRAYGYTF. CDR3 nucleotides: TGCAGCGTTGAGTACAGGGCGTATGGCTACACCTTC.

V and J are TRBV5-4 and TRBJ1-1; TRBD1 is a possible D gene (5 bases). Germline lookup yields CDR1 SGHNT and CDR2 YYREEE (reference sequence). CDR3 length: 15 residues. The V and J ends lost 0 bases and 7 bases respectively, with 16 bases between them. For the CDR3, the DNA is TGTGCCAGCAGCTTGGGACAGATCACGGGGCTTGAAGCTTTCTTT. Translating it yields CASSLGQITGLEAFF.

This clone came up once. This chain connects TRBV28 to TRBJ2-6; D is perhaps TRBD2 (5 bases). V shed 4 bases and J shed 1 base, with 11 bases lying between them. The CDR3 has 16 amino acids. Germline values: CDR1 MDHEN, CDR2 SYDVKM. The DNA for the CDR3 is TGTGCCAGCAGTTCCCAGCGGCGTTCTGGGGCCAACGTCCTGACTTTC. Translating it yields CASSSQRRSGANVLTF.

This chain connects TRBV2 to TRBJ2-1, with 7 bases matching TRBD2. CDR1 SNHLY and CDR2 FYNNEI come from the germline V gene. V lost 11 bases to trimming and J lost 8 bases; unmatched junction nucleotides: 15. CDR3 size: 14 residues. The DNA for the CDR3 is TGTGCCCCAAACGTAGCGGGCCGCGGGGATGAGCAGTTCTTC. Its protein product is CAPNVAGRGDEQFF. Filled out from reference TRBV2 and TRBJ2-1, the complete variable domain reads EPEVTQTPSHQVTQMGQEVILRCVPISNHLYFYWYRQILGQKVEFLVSFYNNEISEKSEIFDDQFSVERPDGSNFTLKIRSTKLEDSAMYFCAPNVAGRGDEQFFGPGTRLTVL.

The chain is built from TRBV19 and TRBJ2-3; tentatively, D is TRBD1 (5 bases). Germline V gene sequence: CDR1 LNHDA, CDR2 SQIVND (reference sequence). The V end lost 7 bases, the J end lost 6 bases, and 14 bases lay between the germline ends. The CDR3 is made up of 13 amino acids. The CDR3 loop is CASTPRPGDTQYF. The DNA for the CDR3 is TGTGCCAGTACCCCGAGACCAGGGGATACGCAGTATTTT.

This rearrangement joins TRBV6-2 or TRBV6-3 to TRBJ2-7, with no clear D. Germline-derived CDR1 and CDR2 are MNHEY and SVGEGT. The V end was cut by 5 bases, the J end by 5 bases, with 22 bases between. The CDR3 loop spans 16 amino acids. CDR3 sequence reads: CASSPRSRFVHHEQYF. In nucleotides, the CDR3 is TGTGCCAGCAGTCCCCGATCTAGGTTCGTCCATCACGAGCAGTACTTC.

The genes are TRBV7-2 and TRBJ1-5; TRBD1 aligns across 7 bases. This CDR3 is 14 amino acids long. Germline-derived CDR1 and CDR2 are SGHTA and FQGNSA. V shed 4 bases, J shed 6 bases, and the junction held 6 bases outside the gene matches. CDR3 amino acids: CASSSRGAPQPQHF. The CDR3 coding sequence is TGTGCCAGCAGCTCCAGGGGGGCCCCTCAGCCCCAGCATTTT.

J is TRBJ2-1 and V is TRBV5-1; D may be TRBD1 or TRBD2 (5 bases each). The CDR3 has 14 residues. Germline-derived CDR1 and CDR2 are SGHRS and YFSETQ. V was trimmed by 4 bases and J by 9 bases, leaving 17 bases between them. The CDR3 sequence: CASSTLTSRGEQFF. The CDR3, as DNA: TGCGCCAGCAGCACCCTTACTAGTAGGGGTGAGCAGTTCTTC.

The chain links TRBV6-2 or TRBV6-3 to TRBJ2-7; D uncertain. With 5 bases removed from V and 3 bases from J, the gap between germline ends came to 11 bases. Germline CDR1 and CDR2: MNHEY and SVGEGT. The CDR3 is 13 residues long. CDR3 sequence reads: CASSNPTDYEQYF. In DNA, the CDR3 is TGTGCCAGCAGTAACCCCACGGACTACGAGCAGTACTTC.

V usage is TRBV4-3 and J usage is TRBJ2-2; D unclear. Germline assignment: CDR1 LGHNA and CDR2 YSLEER. V lost 4 bases and J lost 1, with 19 bases in between. The CDR3 length is 18 residues. The CDR3 coding sequence is TGCGCCAGCAGCCTCGGGTGGGGTTCCCCTCTGAACACCGGGGAGCTGTTTTTT. Translating it yields CASSLGWGSPLNTGELFF.

The chain carries TRBV12-3 or TRBV12-4 and TRBJ1-1, with a possible D match to TRBD1 (6 bases). The V and J ends lost 4 bases and 6 bases respectively, with 12 bases between them. The CDR3 sequence is 13 residues long. CDR3 nucleotide sequence: TGTGCCAGCAGTTCTTTACAGGGCTCTGAAGCTTTCTTT. Translated: CASSSLQGSEAFF.